This T cell receptor (beta chain) is from a study of technical replicates of blood from several donors. CDR1 SEHNR and CDR2 FQNEAQ come from the germline V gene (reference sequence). Trimming cost V 4 bases and J 5 bases, with 9 bases left between them. The CDR3 consists of 14 residues. Libraries were prepared by immunoSEQ multiplex PCR; TCRdb keeps only in-frame clonotypes and omits some of them. The table lists about 69,000 clones, approximately 89% of them singletons. The sample consisted of PBMCs. The chain joins TRBV7-9 to TRBJ1-6, with D possibly being TRBD1 (6 bases). This sequence originates from a human donor in good health. Some clones in this sample may be carry-over from other donors' samples. The DNA of the CDR3 is TGTGCCAGCAGCTCGGACAGTCATAATTCACCCCTCCACTTT. This codes for CASSSDSHNSPLHF.